The source of this T cell receptor (beta chain) is a study of T cell responses to AZD1222 COVID-19 vaccine. Overall study findings and caveats: Vaccine-related CD4 TCRs covered spike, predominating at 160-218 and 743-854.

This table comes from immunoSEQ multiplex PCR, and its TCRdb copy is limited to in-frame clones, with some not included. The sample has approximately 79,000 clones, approximately 83% seen once. The germline gives CDR1 KGHSH, CDR2 LQKENI. The CDR3 has 14 amino acids. With 3 bases removed from V and 5 bases from J, the gap between germline ends came to 13 bases. A note on this clone: Antigen: not known.

The sample was peripheral blood, taken 28 days after the second AZD1222 dose. The clonotype was recovered from an adult who received the AZD1222 COVID-19 vaccine. This sequence joins TRBV18 and TRBJ1-2; D perhaps matches TRBD1 (5 bases). DNA of the CDR3: TGTGCCAGCTCACCCCGGACCGAGGGGTATGGCTACACCTTC. This gives the protein CASSPRTEGYGYTF. Drawing the rest from reference TRBV18 and TRBJ1-2, the complete variable domain is NAGVMQNPRHLVRRRGQEARLRCSPMKGHSHVYWYRQLPEEGLKFMVYLQKENIIDESGMPKERFSAEFPKEGPSILRIQQVVRGDSAAYFCASSPRTEGYGYTFGSGTRLTVV.